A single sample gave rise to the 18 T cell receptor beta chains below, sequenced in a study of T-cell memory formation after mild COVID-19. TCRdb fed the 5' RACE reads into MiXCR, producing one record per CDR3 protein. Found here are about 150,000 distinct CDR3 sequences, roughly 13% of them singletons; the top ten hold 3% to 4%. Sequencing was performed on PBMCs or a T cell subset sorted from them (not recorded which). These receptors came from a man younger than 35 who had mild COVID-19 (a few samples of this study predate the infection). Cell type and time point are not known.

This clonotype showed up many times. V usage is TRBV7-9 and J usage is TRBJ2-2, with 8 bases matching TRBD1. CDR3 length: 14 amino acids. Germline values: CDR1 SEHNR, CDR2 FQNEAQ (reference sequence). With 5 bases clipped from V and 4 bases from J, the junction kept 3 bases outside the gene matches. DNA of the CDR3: TGTGCCAGCAGCGAACAGGGGGGCACCGGGGAGCTGTTTTTT. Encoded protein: CASSEQGGTGELFF. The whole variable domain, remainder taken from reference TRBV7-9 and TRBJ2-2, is DTGVSQNPRHKITKRGQNVTFRCDPISEHNRLYWYRQTLGQGPEFLTYFQNEAQLEKSRLLSDRFSAERPKGSFSTLEIQRTEQGDSAMYLCASSEQGGTGELFFGEGSRLTVL.

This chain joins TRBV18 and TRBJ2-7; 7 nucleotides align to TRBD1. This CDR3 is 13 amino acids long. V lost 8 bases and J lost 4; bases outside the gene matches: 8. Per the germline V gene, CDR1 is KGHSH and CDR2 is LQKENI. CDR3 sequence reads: CASTPGQSYEQYV. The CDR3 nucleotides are TGTGCCAGCACGCCGGGACAGTCGTACGAGCAGTACGTC.

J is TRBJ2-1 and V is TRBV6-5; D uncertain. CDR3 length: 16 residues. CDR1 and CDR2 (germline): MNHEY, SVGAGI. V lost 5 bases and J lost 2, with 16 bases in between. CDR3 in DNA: TGTGCCAGCAGTGGCCGTGAGCAGCTAGCCTACAATGAGCAGTTCTTC. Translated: CASSGREQLAYNEQFF.

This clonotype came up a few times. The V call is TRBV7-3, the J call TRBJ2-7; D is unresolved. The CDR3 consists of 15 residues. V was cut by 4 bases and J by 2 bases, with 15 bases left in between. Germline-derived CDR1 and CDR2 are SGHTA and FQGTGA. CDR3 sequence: CASSSLHPLAYEQYV. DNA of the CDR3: TGTGCCAGCAGCTCCCTACACCCGTTAGCCTACGAGCAGTACGTC.

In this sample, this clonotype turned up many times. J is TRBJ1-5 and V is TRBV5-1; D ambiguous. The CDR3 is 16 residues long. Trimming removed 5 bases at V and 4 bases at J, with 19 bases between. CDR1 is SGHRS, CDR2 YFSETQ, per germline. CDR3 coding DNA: TGCGCCAGCAGGTCCCTCCGGCGGCAGCGTAATCAGCCCCAGCATTTT. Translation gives CASRSLRRQRNQPQHF.

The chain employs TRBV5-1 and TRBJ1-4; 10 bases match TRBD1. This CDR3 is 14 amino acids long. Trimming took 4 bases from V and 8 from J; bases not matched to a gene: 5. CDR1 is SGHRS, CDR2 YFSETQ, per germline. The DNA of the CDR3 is TGCGCCAGCAGCCGCGGGACAGGGGAGGAAAAACTGTTTTTT. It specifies CASSRGTGEEKLFF.

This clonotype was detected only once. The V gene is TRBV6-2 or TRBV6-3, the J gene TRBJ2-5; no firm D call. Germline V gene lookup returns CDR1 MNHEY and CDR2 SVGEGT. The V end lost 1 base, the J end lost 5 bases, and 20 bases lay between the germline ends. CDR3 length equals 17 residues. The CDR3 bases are TGTGCCAGCAGTTACTTGGTAGGGTACCCATCGAGGGAGACCCAGTACTTC. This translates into CASSYLVGYPSRETQYF.

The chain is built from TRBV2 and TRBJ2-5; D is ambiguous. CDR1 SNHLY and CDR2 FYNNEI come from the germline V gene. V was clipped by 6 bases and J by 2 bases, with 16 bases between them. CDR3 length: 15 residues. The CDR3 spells CASRGDGPGQETQYF. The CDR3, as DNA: TGTGCCAGCAGAGGAGACGGCCCCGGGCAAGAGACCCAGTACTTC.

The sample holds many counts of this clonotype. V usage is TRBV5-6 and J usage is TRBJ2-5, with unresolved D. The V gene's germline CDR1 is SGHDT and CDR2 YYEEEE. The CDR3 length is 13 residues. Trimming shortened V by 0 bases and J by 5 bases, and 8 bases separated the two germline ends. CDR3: CASSLGPGETQYF. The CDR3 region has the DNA TGTGCCAGCAGCTTGGGTCCTGGGGAGACCCAGTACTTC.

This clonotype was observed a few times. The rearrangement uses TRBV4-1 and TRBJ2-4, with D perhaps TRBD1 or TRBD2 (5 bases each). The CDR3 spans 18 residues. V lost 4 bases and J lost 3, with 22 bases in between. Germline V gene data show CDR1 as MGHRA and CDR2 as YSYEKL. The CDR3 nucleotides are TGCGCCAGCAGCCCAGGCGCCGTCCGGGACCTACACAAAAACATTCAGTACTTC. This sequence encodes CASSPGAVRDLHKNIQYF.

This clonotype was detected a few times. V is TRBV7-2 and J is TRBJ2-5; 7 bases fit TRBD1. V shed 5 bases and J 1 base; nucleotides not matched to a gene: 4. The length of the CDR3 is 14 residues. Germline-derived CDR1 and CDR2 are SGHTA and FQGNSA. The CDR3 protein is CASSPRQGQETQYF. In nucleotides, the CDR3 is TGTGCCAGCAGCCCCCGACAGGGCCAAGAGACCCAGTACTTC.

CDR3 bases: TGTGCCATCAGTCGGGGACAGAACTATGGCTACACCTTC. Its protein is CAISRGQNYGYTF. The chain has TRBV10-3 and TRBJ1-2, with 7 bases matching TRBD1. CDR1 and CDR2 from the germline V gene are ENHRY and SYGVKD. The CDR3 covers 13 residues. The J segment lost 2 bases and the V segment lost 5 bases, leaving 2 bases of the junction unmatched.

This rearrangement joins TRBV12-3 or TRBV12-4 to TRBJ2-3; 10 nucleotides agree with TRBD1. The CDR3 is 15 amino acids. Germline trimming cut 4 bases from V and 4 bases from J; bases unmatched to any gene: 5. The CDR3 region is CASSWGTGEADTQYF. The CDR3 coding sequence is TGTGCCAGCAGTTGGGGGACAGGGGAGGCAGATACGCAGTATTTT.

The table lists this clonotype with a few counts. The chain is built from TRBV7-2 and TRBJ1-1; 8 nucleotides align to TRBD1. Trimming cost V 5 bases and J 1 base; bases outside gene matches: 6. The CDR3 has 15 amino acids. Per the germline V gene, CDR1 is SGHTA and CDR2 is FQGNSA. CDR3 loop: CASSRAGTGNTEAFF. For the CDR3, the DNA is TGTGCCAGCAGCCGGGCCGGGACAGGGAACACTGAAGCTTTCTTT.

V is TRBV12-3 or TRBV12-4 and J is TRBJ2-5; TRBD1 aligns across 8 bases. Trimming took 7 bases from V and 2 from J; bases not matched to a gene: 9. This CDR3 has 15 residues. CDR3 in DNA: TGTGCCAGCAATGTGATAGGACAGGGACAAGAGACCCAGTACTTC. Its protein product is CASNVIGQGQETQYF.

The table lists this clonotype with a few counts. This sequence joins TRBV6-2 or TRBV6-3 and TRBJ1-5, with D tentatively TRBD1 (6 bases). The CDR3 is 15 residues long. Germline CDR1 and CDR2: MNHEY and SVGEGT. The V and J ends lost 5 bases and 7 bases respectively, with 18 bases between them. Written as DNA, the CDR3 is TGTGCCAGCAGTGTCCAGGGGAGGGGGAACCAGCCCCAGCATTTT. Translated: CASSVQGRGNQPQHF.

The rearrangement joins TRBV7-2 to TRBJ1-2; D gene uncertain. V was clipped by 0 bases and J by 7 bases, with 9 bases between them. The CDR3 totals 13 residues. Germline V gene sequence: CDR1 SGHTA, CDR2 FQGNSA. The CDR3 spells CASSLAGRSGYTF. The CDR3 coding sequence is TGTGCCAGCAGCTTAGCAGGGAGGAGTGGCTACACCTTC.

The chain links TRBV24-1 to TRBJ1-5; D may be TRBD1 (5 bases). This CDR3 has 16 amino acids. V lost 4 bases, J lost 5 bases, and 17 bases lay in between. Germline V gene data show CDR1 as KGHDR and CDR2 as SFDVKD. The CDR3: CATSDPTLGGDQPQHF. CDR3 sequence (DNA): TGTGCCACCAGTGACCCTACTTTGGGGGGGGATCAGCCCCAGCATTTT.